These 23 T cell receptor beta chains were sequenced from one sample in a study of control samples from healthy donors and cancer patients. The method was immunoSEQ multiplex PCR; TCRdb's version includes in-frame clones alone and lacks a portion of them. The repertoire holds about 70,000 clones, roughly 84% seen once, with 25% to 35% in the top ten. The sample comprised blood. All receptors come from a man in his fifties or sixties in good health.

As concerns this clone: Distinct nucleotide sequences in the sample also encode this CDR3. The J gene is TRBJ1-1, the V gene TRBV12-3 or TRBV12-4; tentative D call: TRBD1 (5 bases). CDR3 length: 13 residues. V was trimmed by 6 bases and J by 1 base, leaving 9 bases between them. CDR3 loop: CASSLTGNTEAFF. The CDR3 region has the DNA TGTGCCAGCAGCCTCACAGGGAACACTGAAGCTTTCTTT.

The rearrangement links TRBV6-6 to TRBJ1-5; perhaps TRBD1 as D (5 bases). The CDR3 has 14 residues. V was pared by 7 bases and J by 7 bases, with 17 bases between. The germline V gene has CDR1 MNHNY and CDR2 SVGAGI (reference sequence). CDR3 loop: CASTTGGGLQPQHF. The CDR3 bases are TGTGCCAGCACCACTGGGGGAGGGCTGCAGCCCCAGCATTTT.

This clone has a handful of counts. The chain uses TRBV7-2 and TRBJ1-3; the D is unclear. The CDR3 is made up of 13 amino acids. Germline V gene sequence: CDR1 SGHTA, CDR2 FQGNSA. The V end lost 3 bases, the J end lost 5 bases, and 8 bases lay between the germline ends. In nucleotides, the CDR3 is TGTGCCAGCAGCTTTCAAGGGCGAAACACCATATATTTT. Amino acids: CASSFQGRNTIYF.

This chain joins TRBV7-2 and TRBJ1-1; D unclear. Trimming pared 5 bases from V and 5 bases from J, leaving 15 bases between. The CDR3 sequence is 14 residues long. From germline, CDR1 is SGHTA and CDR2 FQGNSA. Here the CDR3 DNA reads TGTGCCAGCAGCCCGACCAAGGGTTTGACTGAAGCTTTCTTT. This codes for CASSPTKGLTEAFF. The full variable domain, with the rest looked up from reference TRBV7-2 and TRBJ1-1, is GAGVSQSPSNKVTEKGKDVELRCDPISGHTALYWYRQSLGQGLEFLIYFQGNSAPDKSGLPSDRFSAERTGGSVSTLTIQRTQQEDSAVYLCASSPTKGLTEAFFGQGTRLTVV.

In its sample, this clone ranks as medium-sized. This rearrangement joins TRBV10-3 to TRBJ1-4; no reliable D call. Germline V CDR1 and CDR2: ENHRY, SYGVKD. The CDR3 runs 14 residues. V was shortened by 4 bases and J by 7 bases, with 13 bases between the two germline ends. The DNA of the CDR3 is TGTGCCATCAGTGGTGGGCAGGAAACTGAAAAACTGTTTTTT. This codes for CAISGGQETEKLFF.

In nucleotides, the CDR3 is TGTGCCAGCAGCTACCAGGGATCACCCCTCCACTTT. Its translation is CASSYQGSPLHF. The chain is built from TRBV7-9 and TRBJ1-6; TRBD1 might be the D (5 bases). The germline gives CDR1 SEHNR, CDR2 FQNEAQ (reference sequence). V lost 4 bases to trimming and J lost 10 bases, with 8 bases between them. The CDR3 has 12 residues. Variable domain in full (rest from reference TRBV7-9 and TRBJ1-6): DTGVSQNPRHKITKRGQNVTFRCDPISEHNRLYWYRQTLGQGPEFLTYFQNEAQLEKSRLLSDRFSAERPKGSFSTLEIQRTEQGDSAMYLCASSYQGSPLHFGNGTRLTVT.

Remarks on this clone: At the DNA level, this CDR3 is encoded by other sequences in the same sample as well. This chain uses TRBV27 with TRBJ2-3; D uncertain. Per germline, CDR1 MNHEY and CDR2 SMNVEV (reference sequence). Trimming stripped 2 bases from V and 0 bases from J, with 6 bases between. This CDR3 is 14 amino acids long. The CDR3 here is CASSLGLSTDTQYF. The CDR3 nucleotides are TGTGCCAGCAGTTTAGGGCTTAGCACAGATACGCAGTATTTT.

In its sample, this clone was seen a few times. The chain combines TRBV10-3 with TRBJ2-1; 14 bases fit TRBD2. CDR3 length: 16 residues. V was pared by 0 bases and J by 7 bases, with 2 bases of the junction left unmatched. From germline, CDR1 is ENHRY and CDR2 SYGVKD. The CDR3: CAISESRLAGGNEQFF. As DNA, the CDR3 is TGTGCCATCAGTGAGTCGCGACTAGCGGGAGGGAATGAGCAGTTCTTC.

The table lists this clone with a few counts. The chain joins TRBV5-1 to TRBJ1-1; D gene unclear. Looked up from germline, CDR1 is SGHRS and CDR2 is YFSETQ. The CDR3 extends over 15 amino acids. V lost 0 bases and J 1 base, leaving 10 bases between the germline ends. The CDR3 reads CASSLGLETNTEAFF. CDR3 coding DNA: TGCGCCAGCAGCTTGGGCCTCGAAACGAACACTGAAGCTTTCTTT.

V usage is TRBV11-2 and J usage is TRBJ2-3, with D tentatively TRBD1 or TRBD2 (6 bases each). This CDR3 has 17 amino acids. Germline V gives CDR1 SGHAT, CDR2 FQNNGV. Deletions cut 5 bases from V and 5 bases from J, with 23 bases between. CDR3 residues: CASSRSSGAGIVDTQYF. The CDR3 DNA is TGTGCCAGCAGCCGGAGTTCGGGGGCCGGAATTGTAGATACGCAGTATTTT.

V gene TRBV30 combines with J gene TRBJ1-5; D perhaps matches TRBD1 (6 bases). Germline V gene lookup returns CDR1 GTSNPN and CDR2 SVGIG (reference sequence). The CDR3 loop spans 13 amino acids. V lost 8 bases to trimming and J lost 0 bases, with 11 bases between them. The DNA of the CDR3 is TGTGCCGGAGGGGGAAGTAGCAATCAGCCCCAGCATTTT. Protein product: CAGGGSSNQPQHF. The complete variable domain, with remaining parts taken from reference TRBV30 and TRBJ1-5, reads SQTIHQWPATLVQPVGSPLSLECTVEGTSNPNLYWYRQAAGRGLQLLFYSVGIGQISSEVPQNLSASRPQDRQFILSSKKLLLSDSGFYLCAGGGSSNQPQHFGDGTRLSIL.

The DNA of the CDR3 is TGTGCCAGCCGAAGGGGCCCAGCGGGAGCCAAAAACATTCAGTACTTC. This codes for CASRRGPAGAKNIQYF. J is TRBJ2-4 and V is TRBV19; maybe TRBD2 (6 bases). CDR3 length equals 16 residues. CDR1 LNHDA and CDR2 SQIVND come from the germline V gene (reference sequence). V dropped 9 bases and J dropped 0 bases, with 18 bases sitting between them.

This sequence joins TRBV6-5 and TRBJ1-1, with 7 positions matching TRBD1. Per the germline V gene, CDR1 is MNHEY and CDR2 is SVGAGI. This CDR3 contains 15 residues. The J segment lost 6 bases and the V segment lost 10 bases, leaving 17 bases of the junction unmatched. The CDR3 spells CATLRDSPLSAEAFF. CDR3 in DNA: TGTGCCACCCTCCGGGACAGCCCCCTTTCGGCTGAAGCTTTCTTT.

The gene calls are TRBV9 and TRBJ1-1, with D tentatively TRBD1 (5 bases). Germline loops: CDR1 SGDLS, CDR2 YYNGEE. This CDR3 comprises 16 residues. The germline V and J ends were trimmed by 5 bases and 1 base, with 18 bases remaining between them. The CDR3 region has the DNA TGTGCCAGCAGAGGAGGGGTGTGGGGGGAGAACACTGAAGCTTTCTTT. This encodes CASRGGVWGENTEAFF. The complete variable domain, with remaining parts taken from reference TRBV9 and TRBJ1-1, reads DSGVTQTPKHLITATGQRVTLRCSPRSGDLSVYWYQQSLDQGLQFLIQYYNGEERAKGNILERFSAQQFPDLHSELNLSSLELGDSALYFCASRGGVWGENTEAFFGQGTRLTVV.

This clone has a handful of counts. The rearrangement joins TRBV5-5 to TRBJ1-6, with D uncertain. The CDR3 is 13 residues long. Trimming shortened V by 0 bases and J by 9 bases, and 7 bases separated the two germline ends. Germline loops: CDR1 SGHKS, CDR2 YYEKEE (reference sequence). This CDR3 is CASSLEGGSPLHF. DNA for the CDR3: TGTGCCAGCAGCTTGGAGGGTGGTTCACCCCTCCACTTT. The whole variable domain, remainder taken from reference TRBV5-5 and TRBJ1-6, is DAGVTQSPTHLIKTRGQQVTLRCSPISGHKSVSWYQQVLGQGPQFIFQYYEKEERGRGNFPDRFSARQFPNYSSELNVNALLLGDSALYLCASSLEGGSPLHFGNGTRLTVT.

The chain uses TRBV4-3 and TRBJ2-5, with D tentatively TRBD1 or TRBD2 (6 bases each). CDR3 length: 14 amino acids. CDR1 LGHNA and CDR2 YSLEER come from the germline V gene. V lost 6 bases, J lost 5 bases, and 16 bases lay in between. CDR3 sequence reads: CASSLYRGGETQYF. CDR3 bases: TGCGCCAGCAGTCTGTACCGAGGGGGGGAGACCCAGTACTTC.

This sequence joins TRBV28 and TRBJ1-1, with 7 nucleotides matching TRBD1. The germline gives CDR1 MDHEN, CDR2 SYDVKM. V was clipped by 2 bases and J by 0 bases; unmatched bases: 3. The CDR3 sequence is 15 residues long. CDR3 in DNA: TGTGCCAGCAGTTTAAGGGGGCTGGTGAACACTGAAGCTTTCTTT. Translating it yields CASSLRGLVNTEAFF. Using reference TRBV28 and TRBJ1-1 for the parts outside the CDR3, the full variable domain is DVKVTQSSRYLVKRTGEKVFLECVQDMDHENMFWYRQDPGLGLRLIYFSYDVKMKEKGDIPEGYSVSREKKERFSLILESASTNQTSMYLCASSLRGLVNTEAFFGQGTRLTVV.

The chain joins TRBV28 to TRBJ1-5; weak D call: TRBD1 (6 bases). Germline CDR1 MDHEN, CDR2 SYDVKM. The CDR3 is 14 amino acids. Deletions cut 3 bases from V and 3 bases from J, with 9 bases between. CDR3 loop: CASSLGGPNQPQHF. The CDR3 DNA follows: TGTGCCAGCAGTTTGGGGGGGCCCAATCAGCCCCAGCATTTT.

The CDR3 nucleotides are TGTGCCAGCAGCGTAGCTACCCATGCCGGGACACGCTTTTTCACAGATACGCAGTATTTT. Translating gives CASSVATHAGTRFFTDTQYF. The rearrangement links TRBV9 to TRBJ2-3; TRBD1 might be the D (6 bases). Trimming removed 0 bases from V and 2 bases from J, with 25 bases in between. CDR1 and CDR2 (germline): SGDLS, YYNGEE. The CDR3 totals 20 residues.

The gene calls are TRBV7-3 and TRBJ1-2; D gene uncertain. The CDR3 runs to 13 residues. Trimming took 5 bases from V and 4 from J, leaving 11 bases between them. Looked up from germline, CDR1 is SGHTA and CDR2 is FQGTGA. CDR3 loop: CASSRGEAYGYTF. CDR3 coding DNA: TGTGCCAGCAGCCGTGGGGAAGCCTATGGCTACACCTTC.

V gene TRBV4-3 combines with J gene TRBJ2-7; 8 bases match TRBD1. The J segment lost 5 bases and the V segment lost 5 bases, leaving 11 bases of the junction unmatched. The germline CDR1 and CDR2 sequences are LGHNA and YSLEER. The CDR3 length is 15 residues. The CDR3: CASSVDPDRVNEQYF. CDR3 DNA sequence: TGCGCCAGCAGCGTAGATCCGGACAGGGTTAACGAGCAGTACTTC.

This chain joins TRBV9 and TRBJ1-2; D is perhaps TRBD1 (5 bases). Germline values: CDR1 SGDLS, CDR2 YYNGEE. The V end lost 3 bases, the J end lost 5 bases, and 8 bases lay between the germline ends. CDR3 length: 12 amino acids. CDR3 loop: CASSAQGYGYTF. For the CDR3, the DNA is TGTGCCAGCAGCGCGCAGGGTTATGGCTACACCTTC.

The chain uses TRBV10-2 and TRBJ2-7, with D perhaps TRBD2 (6 bases). There are 13 residues in the CDR3. Germline CDR1 is WSHSY and CDR2 is SAAADI. Trimming pared 6 bases from V and 5 bases from J, leaving 14 bases between. CDR3 nucleotide sequence: TGCGCCAGCAGAGAGCAGGGCGGGAACGAGCAGTACTTC. Translation gives CASREQGGNEQYF.